This TCR beta chain was sequenced during a study of brain T cells in children with intractable seizures. Described time point: blood from clinic visit 5 months post-surgery; TSC patient then seizure free. The CDR3 runs 16 residues. Sequencing was performed with immunoSEQ multiplex PCR; in TCRdb, only in-frame clones are kept and a portion is missing. The sample has hundreds of thousands of clones, 93% seen once. The chain joins TRBV21-1 to TRBJ2-1; the DNA was not used to check the table's D call, TRBD2. TRBV21-1 is an annotated pseudogene. The sequence was obtained from a boy in the first two years of life with tuberous sclerosis and intractable seizures. Source: peripheral blood, taken more than 4 months after surgery. In nucleotides, the CDR3 is TGTGCCAGCAGCAGATCCGGGACTCCCCGAGGCAATGAGCAGTTCTTC. Residues: CASSRSGTPRGNEQFF.